Each of the 10 T cell receptor beta chains below was sequenced from the same sample in a study of technical replicates of blood from a handful of donors (dated by TCRdb to 2017 to 2019). Library creation used the immunoSEQ multiplex PCR assay. TCRdb limited this immuneACCESS table to in-frame rearrangements with V and J called. A share of clones is missing; checked studies link under half to unresolved V genes, and the rest is unexplained. The sample table lists 55,000 to 80,000 clones, approximately 97% of them with a count of one. Together, the top ten hold approximately 0.2% of the sample. Sequenced sample: T cells isolated from PBMCs. Receptors were obtained from a human donor in good health.

The V call is TRBV7-8, the J call TRBJ1-1; tentatively, D is TRBD1 (6 bases). Germline V lookup: CDR1 SGHVS, CDR2 FQNEAQ. V was pared by 2 bases and J by 4 bases, with 11 bases between. The CDR3 is 14 amino acids. CDR3 loop: CASSLKLGGTEAFF. The CDR3 bases are TGTGCCAGCAGCTTAAAGTTAGGGGGCACTGAAGCTTTCTTT. Full variable domain (rest looked up from reference TRBV7-8 and TRBJ1-1): GAGVSQSPRYKVAKRGQDVALRCDPISGHVSLFWYQQALGQGPEFLTYFQNEAQLDKSGLPSDRFFAERPEGSVSTLKIQRTQQEDSAVYLCASSLKLGGTEAFFGQGTRLTVV.

J is TRBJ1-3 and V is TRBV5-4; D gene unclear. V lost 7 bases and J 0 bases, leaving 5 bases between the germline ends. From germline, CDR1 is SGHNT and CDR2 YYREEE (reference sequence). The CDR3 consists of 12 residues. The DNA for the CDR3 is TGTGCCAGCGGCCCCTCTGGAAACACCATATATTTT. Its protein product is CASGPSGNTIYF.

The count of this clone is one. The chain joins TRBV6-1 to TRBJ1-1; D is possibly TRBD1 (5 bases). The CDR3 sequence is 14 residues long. The V and J ends lost 4 bases and 3 bases respectively, with 12 bases between them. The germline V gene encodes CDR1 MNHNS and CDR2 SASEGT. The CDR3 region has the DNA TGTGCCAGCAGTGCGGCAGGGTCAGACACTGAAGCTTTCTTT. Amino acid sequence: CASSAAGSDTEAFF.

This sequence joins TRBV9 and TRBJ2-3; 7 nucleotides agree with TRBD2. Germline V gives CDR1 SGDLS, CDR2 YYNGEE. The CDR3 totals 16 residues. J gave up 5 bases and V 7 bases, and 16 bases lay outside the gene matches. In nucleotides, the CDR3 is TGTGCCAGCTCCGGGGGGATTGGCTGGGGATTAGATACGCAGTATTTT. This sequence encodes CASSGGIGWGLDTQYF.

The V gene is TRBV11-3, the J gene TRBJ2-5, with D perhaps matching TRBD2 (5 bases). Trimming removed 4 bases from V and 0 bases from J, with 15 bases in between. The CDR3 length is 16 residues. Per germline, CDR1 SGHNT and CDR2 YENEEA. The CDR3 is CASSSLGGGYQETQYF. CDR3 DNA sequence: TGTGCCAGCAGCTCGTTGGGCGGAGGCTACCAAGAGACCCAGTACTTC.

In its sample, this clone was seen a few times. The chain combines TRBV14 with TRBJ1-6; 7 nucleotides align to TRBD1. Germline-derived CDR1 and CDR2 are SGHDN and FVKESK. With 2 bases clipped from V and 14 bases from J, the junction kept 9 bases outside the gene matches. CDR3 length equals 14 residues. The CDR3 here is CASSQSRTGLSLHF. CDR3 in DNA: TGTGCCAGCAGCCAATCAAGGACAGGACTGTCCCTCCACTTT.

A single count supports this clone. V gene TRBV11-2 combines with J gene TRBJ2-7, with 7 bases identical to TRBD2. Germline CDR1 reads SGHAT; CDR2 reads FQNNGV. This CDR3 has 13 amino acids. V lost 1 base and J lost 7; bases outside the gene matches: 4. The CDR3 protein is CASSLGRGGEQYF. CDR3 DNA: TGTGCCAGCAGCTTAGGCCGCGGGGGAGAGCAGTACTTC.

CDR3 sequence: CASSLEGGTSGYTF. CDR3 sequence (DNA): TGTGCCAGCAGCTTAGAGGGGGGGACTTCAGGCTACACCTTC. This sequence joins TRBV7-8 and TRBJ1-2; D might be TRBD1 (6 bases). V was pared by 1 base and J by 8 bases, with 14 bases between. Looked up from germline, CDR1 is SGHVS and CDR2 is FQNEAQ. This CDR3 is built from 14 residues.

The V call is TRBV11-2, the J call TRBJ1-6; 9 positions agree with TRBD1. The J segment lost 5 bases and the V segment lost 2 bases, leaving 1 base of the junction unmatched. This CDR3 has 15 residues. CDR1 is SGHAT, CDR2 FQNNGV, per germline. CDR3 bases: TGTGCCAGCAGCTTAACAGGGGGCCATAATTCACCCCTCCACTTT. This codes for CASSLTGGHNSPLHF.

The rearrangement uses TRBV6-1 and TRBJ2-3; TRBD1 aligns across 12 bases. The CDR3 loop spans 14 amino acids. V gave up 11 bases and J gave up 2 bases; unmatched junction bases: 5. Per the germline V gene, CDR1 is MNHNS and CDR2 is SASEGT. CDR3 loop: CAGGTGGLTDTQYF. The CDR3 DNA sequence: TGTGCCGGGGGGACAGGGGGCCTCACAGATACGCAGTATTTT.